The present T cell receptor (beta chain) was sequenced within a study of vaccination effects on CD4 cells after COVID-19. Whole-study context: As their vaccination, participants received two doses of either BNT162b2 or mRNA-1273. General observations from the study: Few convalescent patients were studied, and early post-infection samples were lacking.

Expansion of antigen-specific CD4+ T cells with viral peptide pools was carried out by the ViraFEST assay before sequencing. Following culture for approximately ten days, CD4+ T cells were isolated. Vaccine recipients lacked prior SARS-CoV-2 infection and had negative nucleocapsid antibodies. After fewer than 2.5 million PBMC were placed in each well, they were cultured with around 10 IU/ml IL-2 and roughly 10 ug/ml peptides. Details on this clone: Its antigen is unidentified.

Clones were sequenced by immunoSEQ multiplex PCR, and TCRdb holds only the in-frame ones, with some missing. The sample carries about 41,000 clones, under 75% recorded once. Per germline, CDR1 MDHEN and CDR2 SYDVKM. The CDR3 runs to 15 residues. The J segment lost 4 bases and the V segment lost 6 bases, leaving 7 bases of the junction unmatched. This chain links TRBV28 with TRBJ2-2; 8 nucleotides match TRBD2. The specimen comprised CD4+ T cells from PBMCs cultured with HCoV-OC43 spike peptides, sampled before COVID-19 vaccination. Subset specified: HCoV-OC43 spike overlapping peptide pool stimulation. The TCR comes from a human donor who received a COVID-19 vaccine. The CDR3 is CASSRGGTPTGELFF. CDR3 nucleotides: TGTGCCAGCAGCCGGGGGGGGACACCCACCGGGGAGCTGTTTTTT.